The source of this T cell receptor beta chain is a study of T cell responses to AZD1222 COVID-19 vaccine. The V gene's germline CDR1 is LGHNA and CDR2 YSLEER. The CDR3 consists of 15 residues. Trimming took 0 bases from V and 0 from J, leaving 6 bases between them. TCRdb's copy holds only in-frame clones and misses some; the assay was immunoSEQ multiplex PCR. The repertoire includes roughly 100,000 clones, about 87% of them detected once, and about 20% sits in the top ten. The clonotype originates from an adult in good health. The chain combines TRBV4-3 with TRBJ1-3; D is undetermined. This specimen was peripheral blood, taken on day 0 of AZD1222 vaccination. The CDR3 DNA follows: TGCGCCAGCAGCCAAGACCTTGACTCTGGAAACACCATATATTTT. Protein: CASSQDLDSGNTIYF.